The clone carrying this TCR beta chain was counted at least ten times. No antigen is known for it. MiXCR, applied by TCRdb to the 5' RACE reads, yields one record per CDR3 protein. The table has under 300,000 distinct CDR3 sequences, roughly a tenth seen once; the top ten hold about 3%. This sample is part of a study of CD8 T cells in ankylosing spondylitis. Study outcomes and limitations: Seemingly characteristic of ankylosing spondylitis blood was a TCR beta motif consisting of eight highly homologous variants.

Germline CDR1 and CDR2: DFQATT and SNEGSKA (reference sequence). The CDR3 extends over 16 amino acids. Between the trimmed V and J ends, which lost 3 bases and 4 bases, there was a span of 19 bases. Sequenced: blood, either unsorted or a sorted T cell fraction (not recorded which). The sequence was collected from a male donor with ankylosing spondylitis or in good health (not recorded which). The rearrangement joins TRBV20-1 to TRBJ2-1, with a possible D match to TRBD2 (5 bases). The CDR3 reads CSARTGLVLGYNEQFF. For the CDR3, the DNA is TGCAGTGCTAGGACCGGACTCGTCTTGGGATACAATGAGCAGTTCTTC.